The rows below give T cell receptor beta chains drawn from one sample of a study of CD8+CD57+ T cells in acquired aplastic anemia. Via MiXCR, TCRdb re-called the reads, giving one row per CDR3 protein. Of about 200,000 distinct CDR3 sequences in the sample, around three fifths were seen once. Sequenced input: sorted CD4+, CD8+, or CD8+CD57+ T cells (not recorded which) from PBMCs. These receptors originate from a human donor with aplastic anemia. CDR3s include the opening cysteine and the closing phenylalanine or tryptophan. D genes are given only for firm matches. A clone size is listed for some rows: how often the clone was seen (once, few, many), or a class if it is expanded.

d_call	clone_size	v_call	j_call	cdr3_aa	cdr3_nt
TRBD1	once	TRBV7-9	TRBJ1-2	CASSLAYGNRDRESGYTF	TGTGCCAGCAGCTTAGCGTACGGTAATCGGGACAGGGAGAGTGGCTACACCTTC
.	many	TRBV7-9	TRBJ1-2	CASSFSTTGGYGYTF	TGTGCCAGCAGCTTCAGTACAACCGGGGGCTATGGCTACACCTTC
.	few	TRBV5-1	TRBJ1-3	CASSLVLGTSSGNTIYF	TGCGCCAGCAGCTTGGTATTGGGGACCAGCTCTGGAAACACCATATATTTT
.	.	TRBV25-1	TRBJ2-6	CASSTGFSGANVLTF	TGTGCCAGCAGTACAGGGTTCTCTGGGGCCAACGTCCTGACTTTC
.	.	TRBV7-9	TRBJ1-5	CASSLGQVNQPQHF	TGTGCCAGCAGCTTAGGACAGGTCAATCAGCCCCAGCATTTT
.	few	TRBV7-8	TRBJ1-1	CASSLMGGWDTEAFF	TGTGCCAGCAGCTTAATGGGGGGATGGGACACTGAAGCTTTCTTT
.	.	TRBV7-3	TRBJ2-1	CASSLNFYNEQFF	TGTGCCAGCAGCCTAAACTTCTACAATGAGCAGTTCTTC
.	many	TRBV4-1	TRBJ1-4	CASSQDPEKLFF	TGCGCCAGCAGCCAAGACCCTGAAAAACTGTTTTTT
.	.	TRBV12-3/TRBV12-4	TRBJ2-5	CASSSIGTQETQYF	TGTGCCAGCAGTTCTATAGGGACCCAAGAGACCCAGTACTTC
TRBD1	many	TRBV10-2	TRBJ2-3	CASSTVPGQGSDTQYF	TGCGCCAGCAGTACCGTCCCGGGACAGGGTTCGGATACGCAGTATTTT
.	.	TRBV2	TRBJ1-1	CASSQDPGGSEAFF	TGTGCCAGCAGCCAAGATCCCGGGGGATCGGAAGCTTTCTTT
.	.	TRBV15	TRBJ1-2	CATSDRSSYGYTF	TGTGCCACCAGCGACAGGTCGAGCTATGGCTACACCTTC
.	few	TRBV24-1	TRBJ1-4	CATSDSEEKLFF	TGTGCCACCAGTGATTCAGAAGAAAAACTGTTTTTT
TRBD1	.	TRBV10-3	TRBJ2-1	CAISDGTGDNEQFF	TGTGCCATCAGTGACGGGACAGGGGACAATGAGCAGTTCTTC
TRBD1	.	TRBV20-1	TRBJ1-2	CSARTGVGYGYTF	TGCAGTGCTAGAACAGGGGTGGGCTATGGCTACACCTTC
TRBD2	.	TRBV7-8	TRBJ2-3	CASSLREGDTQYF	TGTGCCAGCAGCTTAAGGGAGGGAGATACGCAGTATTTT
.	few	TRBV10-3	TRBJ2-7	CAIRQDQGSEQYF	TGTGCCATCCGTCAGGACCAAGGTTCAGAGCAGTACTTC
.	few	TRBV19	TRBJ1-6	CASQTIPDSPLHF	TGTGCCAGTCAGACCATACCCGACTCACCCCTCCACTTT
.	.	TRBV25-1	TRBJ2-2	CASTLTGTGELFF	TGTGCCAGCACCCTGACAGGAACCGGGGAGCTGTTTTTT
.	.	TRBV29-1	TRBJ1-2	CSVVRGGYGYTF	TGCAGCGTTGTTCGGGGGGGCTATGGCTACACCTTC
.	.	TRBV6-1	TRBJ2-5	CASRKVPGETQYF	TGTGCCAGCAGAAAGGTTCCTGGGGAGACCCAGTACTTC
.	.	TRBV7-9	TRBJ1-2	CASSLGGRGVDGYTF	TGTGCCAGCAGCTTAGGAGGCAGGGGAGTTGATGGCTACACCTTC
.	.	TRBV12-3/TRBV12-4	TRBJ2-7	CASRGYRPGNYEQYF	TGTGCCAGCAGAGGCTACCGGCCCGGAAACTACGAGCAGTACTTC
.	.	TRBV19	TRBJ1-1	CASSSNLGMNTEAFF	TGTGCCAGTAGTAGCAACCTGGGGATGAACACTGAAGCTTTCTTT
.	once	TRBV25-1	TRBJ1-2	CATSDSDFCGYTF	TGTGCCACCAGTGATTCCGATTTCTGTGGCTACACCTTC
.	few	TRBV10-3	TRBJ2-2	CASSLDLAGELFF	TGTGCCAGCAGTTTGGACTTGGCCGGGGAGCTGTTTTTT
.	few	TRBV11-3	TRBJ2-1	CASSLVFLGRGNEQFF	TGTGCCAGCAGCTTAGTCTTTTTAGGTAGGGGGAATGAGCAGTTCTTC
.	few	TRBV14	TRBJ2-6	CASSLRANVLTF	TGTGCCAGCAGCCTACGGGCCAACGTCCTGACTTTC
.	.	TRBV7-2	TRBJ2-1	CASSLFVPYNEQFF	TGTGCCAGCAGCTTATTCGTACCCTACAATGAGCAGTTCTTC
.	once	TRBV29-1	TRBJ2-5	CSVTTYQETQYF	TGCAGCGTGACTACCTACCAAGAGACCCAGTACTTC
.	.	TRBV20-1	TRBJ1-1	CSARGLEAFF	TGCAGTGCTCGGGGCTTGGAAGCTTTCTTT
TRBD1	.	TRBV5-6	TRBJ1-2	CASSLGGTGVWYGYTF	TGTGCCAGCAGCTTGGGGGGGACAGGGGTTTGGTATGGCTACACCTTT
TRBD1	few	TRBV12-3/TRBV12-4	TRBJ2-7	CASSADRASYEQYF	TGTGCCAGCAGTGCGGACAGGGCTAGCTACGAGCAGTACTTC
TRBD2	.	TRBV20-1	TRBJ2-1	CSARFAGGSSYNEQFF	TGCAGTGCTAGGTTTGCGGGGGGAAGCTCCTACAATGAGCAGTTCTTC
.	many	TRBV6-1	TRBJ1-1	CASSARGEGTEAFF	TGTGCCAGCAGTGCGAGAGGGGAGGGCACTGAAGCTTTCTTT
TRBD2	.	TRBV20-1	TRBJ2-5	CSARASGGLGETQYF	TGCAGTGCTAGGGCCAGCGGGGGGCTTGGGGAGACCCAGTACTTC
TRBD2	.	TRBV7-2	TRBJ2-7	CASSPSGTSGSYEQYF	TGTGCCAGCAGCCCCTCCGGGACTAGCGGGAGCTACGAGCAGTACTTC
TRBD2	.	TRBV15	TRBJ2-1	CATSSSSSGGTYNEQFF	TGTGCCACCAGCAGCTCCAGTAGCGGGGGGACCTACAATGAGCAGTTCTTC
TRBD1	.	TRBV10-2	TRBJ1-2	CASSESGTGGYGYTF	TGCGCCAGCAGTGAGTCCGGGACAGGGGGCTATGGCTACACCTTC
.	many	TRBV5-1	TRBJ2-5	CASSLAGGQTQYF	TGCGCCAGCAGCTTGGCGGGGGGCCAGACCCAGTACTTC
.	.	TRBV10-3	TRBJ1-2	CAISESGFGLASYGYTF	TGTGCCATCAGTGAGTCTGGTTTCGGTCTGGCTTCCTATGGCTACACCTTC
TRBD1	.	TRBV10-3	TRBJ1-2	CASTPRRDSYGYTF	TGTGCCAGCACCCCCCGTCGGGACAGCTATGGCTACACCTTC
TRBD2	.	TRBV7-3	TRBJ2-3	CASSLTAGGSTDTQYF	TGTGCCAGCAGCTTAACAGCGGGGGGTAGCACAGATACGCAGTATTTT
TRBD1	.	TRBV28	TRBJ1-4	CASRTGTGREKLFF	TGTGCCAGCAGGACCGGGACAGGGAGGGAAAAACTGTTTTTT
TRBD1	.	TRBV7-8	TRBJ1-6	CASIDRVGSPLHF	TGTGCCAGCATCGACAGGGTCGGGTCACCCCTCCACTTT
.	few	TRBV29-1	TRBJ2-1	CSVDARGSYNEQFF	TGCAGCGTTGATGCAAGGGGCTCCTACAATGAGCAGTTCTTC
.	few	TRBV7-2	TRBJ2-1	CASSLAGIEQFF	TGTGCCAGCAGCTTAGCGGGCATTGAGCAGTTCTTC
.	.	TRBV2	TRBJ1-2	CASSENRANYGYTF	TGTGCCAGCAGTGAAAACAGGGCTAACTATGGCTACACCTTC
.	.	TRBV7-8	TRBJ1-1	CASARTSEAFF	TGTGCCAGCGCAAGAACAAGCGAAGCTTTCTTT